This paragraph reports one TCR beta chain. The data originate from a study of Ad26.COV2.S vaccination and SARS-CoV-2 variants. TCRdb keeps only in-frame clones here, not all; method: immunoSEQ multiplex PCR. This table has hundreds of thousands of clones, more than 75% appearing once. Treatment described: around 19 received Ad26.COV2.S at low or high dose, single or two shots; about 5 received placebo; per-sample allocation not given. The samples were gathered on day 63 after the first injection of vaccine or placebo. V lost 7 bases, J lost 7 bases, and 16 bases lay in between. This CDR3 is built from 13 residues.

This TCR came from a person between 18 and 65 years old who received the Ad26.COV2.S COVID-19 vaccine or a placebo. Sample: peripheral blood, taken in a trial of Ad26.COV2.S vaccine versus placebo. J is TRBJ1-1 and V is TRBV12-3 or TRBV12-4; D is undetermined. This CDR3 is CASTTFLIIEAFF. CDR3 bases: TGTGCCAGCACCACTTTTTTGATTATTGAAGCTTTCTTT.